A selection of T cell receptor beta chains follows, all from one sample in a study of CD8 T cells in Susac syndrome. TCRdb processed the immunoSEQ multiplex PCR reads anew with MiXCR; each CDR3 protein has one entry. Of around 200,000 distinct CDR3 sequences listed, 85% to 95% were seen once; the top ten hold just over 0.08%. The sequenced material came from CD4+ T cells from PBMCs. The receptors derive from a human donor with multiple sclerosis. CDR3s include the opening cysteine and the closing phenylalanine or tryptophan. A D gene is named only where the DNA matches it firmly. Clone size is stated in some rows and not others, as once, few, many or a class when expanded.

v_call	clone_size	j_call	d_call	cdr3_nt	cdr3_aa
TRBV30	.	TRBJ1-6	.	TGTGCCTGGAGTGTAGAGGGTGGCTCACCCCTCCACTTT	CAWSVEGGSPLHF
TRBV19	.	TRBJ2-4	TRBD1	TGTGCCAGTGAAGCAGGGGGCTACCAAAACATTCAGTACTTC	CASEAGGYQNIQYF
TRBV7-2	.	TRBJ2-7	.	TGTGCCAGCAGCAAAGGGACACTCGACGAGCAGTACTTC	CASSKGTLDEQYF
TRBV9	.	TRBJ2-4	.	TGTGCCAGCAGCTCCGGGGCGGCCGGGAACATTCAGTACTTC	CASSSGAAGNIQYF
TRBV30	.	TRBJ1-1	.	TGTGCCTGGAGTGTACAGGCAGGACTTGAAGCTTTCTTT	CAWSVQAGLEAFF
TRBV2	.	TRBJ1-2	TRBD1	TGTGCCAGCAGTGAAGTCCCAGGGGGCATTGGCTACACCTTC	CASSEVPGGIGYTF
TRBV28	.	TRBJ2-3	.	TGTGCCAGCAGTTTAGGGGGACGGGATACGCAGTATTTT	CASSLGGRDTQYF
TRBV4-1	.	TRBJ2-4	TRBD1	TGCGCCAGCAGCCAAGACGGCCAGGGGGCGAACATTCAGTACTTC	CASSQDGQGANIQYF
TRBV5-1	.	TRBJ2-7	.	TGCGCCAGCAGCAAAACAGAGACCTACGAGCAGTACTTC	CASSKTETYEQYF
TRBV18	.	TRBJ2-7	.	TGTGCCAGCGGCCAGGGGATCCACGAGCAGTACTTC	CASGQGIHEQYF
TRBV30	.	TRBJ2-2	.	TGTGCCGGGAGGCGGCTAGAGGACACCGGGGAGCTGTTTTTT	CAGRRLEDTGELFF
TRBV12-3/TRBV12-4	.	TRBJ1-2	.	TGTGCCAGCAGTCGATCTACAGGGTTGAAGGGCTACACCTTC	CASSRSTGLKGYTF
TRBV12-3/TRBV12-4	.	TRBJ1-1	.	TGTGCCAGCAGTCTCTCCGGGGTGAACACTGAAGCTTTCTTT	CASSLSGVNTEAFF
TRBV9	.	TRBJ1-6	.	TGTGCCAGCAGCGTAGACGGGGCGAATTCACCCCTCCACTTT	CASSVDGANSPLHF
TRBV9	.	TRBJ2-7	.	TGTGCCAGCAGCGCCTCCCCCGAGGTCAGCTACGAGCAGTACTTC	CASSASPEVSYEQYF
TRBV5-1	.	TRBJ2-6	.	TGCGCCACCTCGGGTGGGGCTTCTGGGGCCAACGTCCTGACTTTC	CATSGGASGANVLTF
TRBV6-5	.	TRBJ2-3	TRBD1	TGTGCCAGCAGTTACGGACAGGGCTTCACAGATACGCAGTATTTT	CASSYGQGFTDTQYF
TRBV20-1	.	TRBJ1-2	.	TGCAGTGCGGGAGCCGGGACTTCTTTTGGCTACACCTTC	CSAGAGTSFGYTF
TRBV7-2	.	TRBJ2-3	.	TGTGCCAGCAGCCTAATGACTAATACGCAGTATTTT	CASSLMTNTQYF
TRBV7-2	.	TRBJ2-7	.	TGTGCCAGCAGCTTAAGCGGATCGTACGAGCAGTACTTC	CASSLSGSYEQYF
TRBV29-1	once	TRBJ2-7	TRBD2	TGCAGCGTTGGACTAGCGGGGGGGCCGAACGAGCAGTACTTC	CSVGLAGGPNEQYF
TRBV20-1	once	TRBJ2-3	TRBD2	TGCAGTGCCCACCCACTAGCGGGGGGGCGAGATACGCAGTATTTT	CSAHPLAGGRDTQYF
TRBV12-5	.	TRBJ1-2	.	TGTGCTAGTGGTTTGGTACTCCAAAGTGGCTACACCTTC	CASGLVLQSGYTF
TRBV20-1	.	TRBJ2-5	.	TGCAGTGCTCCGCAGGGGCGTGAGACCCAGTACTTC	CSAPQGRETQYF
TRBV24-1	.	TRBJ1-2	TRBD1	TGTGCCACCAGTGATGCCCCCACAGGGGAGGACTATGGCTACACCTTC	CATSDAPTGEDYGYTF
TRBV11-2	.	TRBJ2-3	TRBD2	TGTGCCAGCAGCAGGGGCGGGGGGCGCACAGATACGCAGTATTTT	CASSRGGGRTDTQYF
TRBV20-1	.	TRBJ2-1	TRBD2	TGCAGTGCTAGTGGGGTAGCGGGGTCGCGTGAGCAGTTCTTC	CSASGVAGSREQFF
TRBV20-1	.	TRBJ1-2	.	TGCAGTGCTTCCGAGGGGTTTGGCTACACCTTC	CSASEGFGYTF
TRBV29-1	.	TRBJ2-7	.	TGCAGCGTTGAACCCGCCAATAATATCCCCGACAGTATGACGCCCTACGAGCAGTACTTC	CSVEPANNIPDSMTPYEQYF
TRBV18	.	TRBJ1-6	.	TGTGCCAGCTCACCACTCGATCGTAATTCACCCCTCCACTTT	CASSPLDRNSPLHF
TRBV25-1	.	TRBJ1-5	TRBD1	TGTGCCAGCAGTGACGACTCCGGGACAGGGGGGGAGCCCCAGCATTTT	CASSDDSGTGGEPQHF
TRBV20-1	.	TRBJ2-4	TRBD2	TGCAGTGCTAGACTTACGGGACTAGCAAGCATTCAGTACTTC	CSARLTGLASIQYF
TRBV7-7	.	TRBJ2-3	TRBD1	TGTGCTGTCGGGACAGGTCTGATAGGGGGTACGCAGTATTTT	CAVGTGLIGGTQYF
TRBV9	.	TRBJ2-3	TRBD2	TGTGCCAGCAGCGTAGAACCTAGCGGGGCCCCCAGCGCGCAGTATTTT	CASSVEPSGAPSAQYF
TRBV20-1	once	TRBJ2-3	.	TGCAGTCCGTGGGCAGATACGCAGTATTTT	CSPWADTQYF
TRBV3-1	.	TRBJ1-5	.	TGTGCCAGCAGCCAAGATAGCAATCAGCCCCAGCATTTT	CASSQDSNQPQHF